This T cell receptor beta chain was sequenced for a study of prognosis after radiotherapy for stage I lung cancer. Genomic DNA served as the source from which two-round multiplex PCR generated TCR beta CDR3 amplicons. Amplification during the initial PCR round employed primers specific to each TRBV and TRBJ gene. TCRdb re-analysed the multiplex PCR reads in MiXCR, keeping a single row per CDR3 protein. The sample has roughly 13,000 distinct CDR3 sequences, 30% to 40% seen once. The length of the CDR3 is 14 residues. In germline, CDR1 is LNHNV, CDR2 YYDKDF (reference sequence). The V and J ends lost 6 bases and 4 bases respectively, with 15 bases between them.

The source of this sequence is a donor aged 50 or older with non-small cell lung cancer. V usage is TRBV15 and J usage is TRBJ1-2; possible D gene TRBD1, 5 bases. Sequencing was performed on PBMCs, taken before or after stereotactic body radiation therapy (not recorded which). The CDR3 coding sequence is TGTGCCACCAGAGAAGGAGGGGCAGCCTATGGCTACACCTTC. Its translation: CATREGGAAYGYTF.